What follows is one T cell receptor (beta chain) and its context. Other DNA sequences in the sample encode the same CDR3. These data are taken from a study of blood T cell repertoires in COVID-19. Libraries were prepared by immunoSEQ multiplex PCR; TCRdb keeps only in-frame clonotypes and omits some of them. The data hold 59,000 or so clones, with around 81% observed a single time. Deletions cut 2 bases from V and 5 bases from J, with 13 bases between. This CDR3 contains 15 residues. CDR1 and CDR2 (germline): SGDLS, YYNGEE. This clonotype was sampled from a man aged 55 to 69 with acute or convalescent COVID-19. Input material: peripheral blood. V gene TRBV9 combines with J gene TRBJ2-2, with D possibly matching TRBD1 (5 bases). The DNA for the CDR3 is TGTGCCAGCAGCGTCGATAGGGGTGGTACCGGGGAGCTGTTTTTT. It codes for CASSVDRGGTGELFF. The variable domain in full, completed from reference TRBV9 and TRBJ2-2, reads DSGVTQTPKHLITATGQRVTLRCSPRSGDLSVYWYQQSLDQGLQFLIQYYNGEERAKGNILERFSAQQFPDLHSELNLSSLELGDSALYFCASSVDRGGTGELFFGEGSRLTVL.